Sequencing of this T cell receptor (beta chain) was carried out in a study of cytomegalovirus exposure and HLA in healthy donors. Study-level information: About 200 million T cells yielded around 120 million unique TCR beta sequences in earlier analysis.

PCR involved 60 Vbeta and 13 Jbeta primers. TCRdb's table, derived via immunoSEQ multiplex PCR, lists solely in-frame clones and lacks some. Among roughly 61,000 clones listed, 80% were seen once. CDR1 is SGHVS, CDR2 FQNEAQ, per germline. V was shortened by 5 bases and J by 1 base, with 14 bases between the two germline ends. CDR3 length: 15 amino acids. In its sample, this clone was seen a few times. The clonotype was recovered from a male donor in good health and CMV-seronegative. The sequencing sample was made of PBMCs. The chain joins TRBV7-8 to TRBJ2-5; possibly TRBD2 for D (6 bases). CDR3 DNA sequence: TGTGCCAGCAGCAGAGGGCGGGGAGCCCAAGAGACCCAGTACTTC. Protein: CASSRGRGAQETQYF.